These T cell receptor beta chains were read from a single sample in a study of beta chain features in type 1 diabetes. The protocol was immunoSEQ multiplex PCR, while the TCRdb copy is restricted to in-frame clones and leaves out a portion. The profile shows some 350,000 clones, roughly 14% of them singletons. The sample consisted of naive CD4+ T cells from blood. The receptor source for this set is a woman between 18 and 29 years old with type 1 diabetes. CDR3s include the opening cysteine and the closing phenylalanine or tryptophan. A D gene is named only where the DNA matches it firmly. Rows give clone size only sometimes, using once, few, many, or a class for an expanded clone.

v_gene	abundance	d_gene	j_gene	CDR3aa	CDR3nt
TRBV28	few	.	TRBJ2-7	CASRPPGYEQYF	TGTGCCAGCAGGCCCCCAGGGTACGAGCAGTACTTC
TRBV5-1	.	TRBD2	TRBJ2-3	CASSLEGLNTDTQYF	TGCGCCAGCAGCTTAGAGGGACTAAACACAGATACGCAGTATTTT
TRBV28	few	.	TRBJ2-3	CASSLWSRGEDTQYF	TGTGCCAGCAGTTTATGGAGCAGGGGCGAAGATACGCAGTATTTT
TRBV28	.	.	TRBJ2-7	CASSSSAGRVYEQYF	TGTGCCAGCAGTTCCTCGGCGGGAAGGGTCTACGAGCAGTACTTC
TRBV28	.	TRBD2	TRBJ2-3	CASSLGTSGSTDTQYF	TGTGCCAGCAGTCTTGGGACTAGCGGGAGCACAGATACGCAGTATTTT
TRBV7-2	.	TRBD2	TRBJ2-3	CASSHTSGSITDTQYF	TGTGCCAGCAGCCACACTAGCGGGAGCATCACAGATACGCAGTATTTT
TRBV7-2	.	TRBD1	TRBJ2-5	CASSLAGQGSETQYF	TGTGCCAGCAGCTTAGCGGGACAGGGATCGGAGACCCAGTACTTC
TRBV18	.	.	TRBJ2-2	CASSRPGSGELFF	TGTGCCAGCTCACGTCCGGGGTCCGGGGAGCTGTTTTTT
TRBV2	.	TRBD2	TRBJ2-5	CASNEIVEREAQYF	TGTGCCAGCAATGAGATTGTGGAGCGGGAGGCCCAGTACTTC
TRBV5-1	.	TRBD1	TRBJ1-5	CASSNGTGNQPQHF	TGCGCCAGCAGCAACGGGACAGGCAATCAGCCCCAGCATTTT
TRBV19	.	.	TRBJ1-5	CASSLSGGIDQPQHF	TGTGCCAGTAGTCTCTCGGGGGGAATTGACCAGCCCCAGCATTTT